These 11 T cell receptor beta chains were all obtained from the same sample, sequenced in a study of blood T cells in healthy people across ages. A J-beta primer mix and a sample-barcoded 5' primer were used in a second PCR of about 7 to 12 cycles. MiXCR, applied by TCRdb to the 5' RACE reads, yields one record per CDR3 protein. The sample includes 1.5 million to 2 million distinct CDR3 sequences, roughly 27% of them seen just once. The material sequenced was blood. The origin of the receptors is a woman aged 30 to 39 in good health.

In its sample, this clonotype was seen a few times. This sequence joins TRBV5-1 and TRBJ2-7; D not resolved. The CDR3 length is 15 residues. Trimming pared 0 bases from V and 1 base from J, leaving 11 bases between. CDR1 SGHRS and CDR2 YFSETQ come from the germline V gene. DNA for the CDR3: TGCGCCAGCAGCTTGGAGCCAGGATCTTCCTACGAGCAGTACTTC. Translating it yields CASSLEPGSSYEQYF.

This clonotype was counted between two and nine times. This chain links TRBV7-3 with TRBJ2-3; 10 positions match TRBD1. V gave up 10 bases and J gave up 2 bases; unmatched junction bases: 6. CDR3 length: 14 residues. Germline CDR1 SGHTA, CDR2 FQGTGA. The CDR3 is CANPGTGVTDTQYF. DNA of the CDR3: TGTGCCAACCCCGGGACAGGGGTCACAGATACGCAGTATTTT.

This clonotype was seen ten or more times. The rearrangement uses TRBV4-3 and TRBJ2-7, with D maybe TRBD1 (6 bases). The CDR3 length is 14 residues. Trimming removed 6 bases from V and 0 bases from J, with 12 bases in between. Germline V gives CDR1 LGHNA, CDR2 YSLEER. The CDR3 spells CASSLFRGSYEQYF. CDR3 nucleotide sequence: TGCGCCAGCAGTCTTTTCAGGGGCTCCTACGAGCAGTACTTC.

This clonotype was counted only a few times. The V and J genes are TRBV29-1 and TRBJ2-3, with unresolved D. CDR1 and CDR2 from the germline V gene are SQVTM and ANQGSEA. Trimming removed 2 bases from V and 1 base from J, with 10 bases in between. The CDR3 covers 14 residues. For the CDR3, the DNA is TGCAGCGTTGAACAGGTGGTGGGCACAGATACGCAGTATTTT. This sequence encodes CSVEQVVGTDTQYF.

The table lists this clonotype with a few counts. The rearrangement links TRBV19 to TRBJ1-5; TRBD1 might be the D (6 bases). Trimming removed 8 bases from V and 3 bases from J, with 17 bases in between. CDR1 and CDR2 (germline): LNHDA, SQIVND (reference sequence). CDR3 size: 15 residues. CDR3 sequence reads: CASRPSYRANQPQHF. The DNA for the CDR3 is TGTGCCAGTCGACCAAGTTACAGGGCCAATCAGCCCCAGCATTTT.

This clonotype was seen a handful of times. The rearrangement joins TRBV20-1 to TRBJ1-2; no clear D gene. Germline V lookup: CDR1 DFQATT, CDR2 SNEGSKA (reference sequence). This CDR3 region has 10 residues. Trimming removed 5 bases at V and 8 bases at J, with 9 bases between. The CDR3 region is CSAGNQGYTF. DNA for the CDR3: TGCAGTGCTGGAAATCAAGGCTACACCTTC.

In regard to this clonotype: A clone one base away is much larger, so this may be a read error. This chain links TRBV10-3 with TRBJ2-7; no definite D call. The CDR3 loop spans 14 amino acids. The germline V gene encodes CDR1 ENHRY and CDR2 SYGVKD. The DNA for the CDR3 is TGTGCCATCAGGGAGTCAGCTGGTCCCTACGAGCAGTACTTC. It encodes CAIRESAGPYEQYF.

The chain links TRBV10-1 to TRBJ2-1; 10 positions agree with TRBD2. The CDR3 totals 16 residues. Trimming at V came to 6 bases and at J to 8 bases, leaving 13 bases not matched to a gene. Germline V lookup: CDR1 WNHNN, CDR2 SYGVQD (reference sequence). CDR3: CASSDSSGGTLDEQFF. The CDR3, as DNA: TGCGCCAGCAGCGACTCTAGCGGGGGTACCCTTGATGAGCAGTTCTTC.

The chain combines TRBV27 with TRBJ2-1; D call uncertain. The J call is doubtful: the DNA matches TRBJ2-7 better. This CDR3 contains 14 residues. CDR1 and CDR2 (germline): MNHEY, SMNVEV (reference sequence). The CDR3 nucleotides read TGTGCCAGCCGTAGGGCAGACTCCTACAATGAGCAGTACTTC. Translation gives CASRRADSYNEQYF.

The chain has TRBV5-5 and TRBJ2-1, with D perhaps assigned TRBD1 or TRBD2 (5 bases each). The J call is uncertain, as TRBJ2-7 better fits the DNA end. Germline V gene lookup returns CDR1 SGHKS and CDR2 YYEKEE (reference sequence). The CDR3 spans 16 residues. CDR3 amino acids: CASSPVALRGYNEQYF. The DNA for the CDR3 is TGTGCCAGCAGCCCCGTTGCCCTGAGGGGCTACAATGAGCAGTACTTC.

Regarding this clonotype: A much larger clone sits a single nucleotide away, making a read error possible. The chain joins TRBV9 to TRBJ2-1; TRBD2 aligns across 7 bases. The ends lost 3 bases at V and 8 bases at J; junction bases unmatched: 14. CDR3 size: 16 residues. In germline, CDR1 is SGDLS, CDR2 YYNGEE. The CDR3 DNA follows: TGTGCCAGCAGCGCCCCCACAAGCGGGGCCTTCGATGAGCAGTTCTTC. Translated, it gives CASSAPTSGAFDEQFF.